This T cell receptor (beta chain) appears in the sequencing data of a study of blood T cell repertoires in COVID-19. At the level of the study: COVID-19 samples, acute and convalescent, were from the United States, Italy and Spain. T cells, B-cell-depleted T cells, or PBMCs supplied cDNA or gDNA.

Per the original methods: Researchers report that nucleated cell counts were estimated from reference gene primer amplification. Sequencing used immunoSEQ multiplex PCR; TCRdb keeps in-frame clones, though not all of them. That table gives V, J and clone size, and the DNA gave D and trimming. The sample contains 200,000 to 300,000 clones, 85% to 90% of which appear only once. This clone was found once. Seattle's enrolled individuals joined amid active infection and were then monitored longitudinally. Sequences were obtained from peripheral blood. The receptor was derived from a woman aged 60 to 75 with COVID-19, enrolled during active disease.

Here the CDR3 reads CASSPDRGSYEQYF. The CDR3 DNA reads as TGTGCCAGCAGCCCTGACAGGGGTTCCTACGAGCAGTACTTC. This sequence joins TRBV7-2 and TRBJ2-7; 8 bases agree with TRBD1. The V gene's germline CDR1 is SGHTA and CDR2 FQGNSA. This CDR3 is 14 amino acids long. Unmatched junction bases numbered 4, after V lost 5 bases and J lost 1 base.